This TCR beta chain comes out of a study of T cell changes during pregnancy in multiple sclerosis. The ends lost 5 bases at V and 5 bases at J; junction bases unmatched: 2. Germline V CDR1 and CDR2: SGHTA, FQGNSA. This CDR3 is 13 amino acids long. TCRdb keeps only in-frame clones here, not all; method: immunoSEQ multiplex PCR. The repertoire holds around 95,000 clones, 94% seen once, with more than 1.5% in the top ten. This clonotype was sampled from a female donor in good health, enrolled as a control in a pregnancy study. The chain couples TRBV7-2 to TRBJ2-1, with TRBD1 matching over 8 bases. This specimen consisted of peripheral blood, obtained after pregnancy. The CDR3 loop reads CASSQDRDNEQFF. CDR3 bases: TGTGCCAGCAGCCAGGACAGGGACAATGAGCAGTTCTTC.